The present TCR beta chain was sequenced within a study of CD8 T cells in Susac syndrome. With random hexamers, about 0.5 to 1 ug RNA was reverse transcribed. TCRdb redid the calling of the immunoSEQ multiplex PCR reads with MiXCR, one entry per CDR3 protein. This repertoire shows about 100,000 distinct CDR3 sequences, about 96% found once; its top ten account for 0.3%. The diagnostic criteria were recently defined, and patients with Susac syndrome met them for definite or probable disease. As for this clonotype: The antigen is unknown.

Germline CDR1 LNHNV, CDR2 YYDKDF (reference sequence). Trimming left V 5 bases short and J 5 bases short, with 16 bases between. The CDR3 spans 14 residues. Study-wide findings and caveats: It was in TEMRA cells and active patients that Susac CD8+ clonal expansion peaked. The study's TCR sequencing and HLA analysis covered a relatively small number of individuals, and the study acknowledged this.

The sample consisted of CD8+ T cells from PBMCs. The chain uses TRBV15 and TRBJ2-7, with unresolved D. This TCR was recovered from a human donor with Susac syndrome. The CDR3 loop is CATSVHTDMDEQYF. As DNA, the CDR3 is TGTGCCACCAGCGTCCACACAGATATGGACGAGCAGTACTTC.